These 6 T cell receptor beta chains came from one sample sequenced in a study of metastatic and nonmetastatic thyroid tumors. Treatment of any kind had been given to no patient before thyroid surgery. TCRdb re-processed the PCR reads through MiXCR. Among 30,000 to 45,000 clones listed, over 40% were seen once. Material: tumor tissue. Receptor source: a male donor with papillary thyroid cancer or a benign thyroid nodule (not recorded which). Some clones in this sample may be carry-over from other donors' samples.

In regard to this clone: One junction end disagrees with the germline gene, perhaps due to a read error. This chain connects TRBV18 to TRBJ2-1, with 9 bases lining up with TRBD2. The CDR3 spans 17 residues. Germline V gives CDR1 KGHSH, CDR2 LQKENI. The CDR3 DNA follows: TGTGCCAGCTCATTAGTTCCGGCGGGAGGGAAACCCAATGAGCAGTTCTTT. Its protein product is CASSLVPAGGKPNEQFF.

This chain joins TRBV7-2 and TRBJ2-7; 8 nucleotides line up with TRBD1. CDR1 is SGHTA, CDR2 FQGNSA, per germline. CDR3 length: 14 residues. V lost 3 bases and J lost 1; bases outside the gene matches: 2. The CDR3, as DNA: TGTGCCAGCAGCTTCCGGGACAGGTCCTACGAGCAGTACTTC. Its translation: CASSFRDRSYEQYF.

This clone was counted only a few times. This may be a read error: a much more frequent sequence differs by one nucleotide. V gene TRBV6-2 or TRBV6-3 combines with J gene TRBJ1-1, with a tentative D call TRBD1 (5 bases). V was cut by 0 bases and J by 5 bases, with 10 bases left in between. Germline CDR1 MNHEY, CDR2 SVGEGT. This CDR3 region has 14 residues. The chain's CDR3 is CASSYSAGGTEAFF. The CDR3 DNA reads as TGTGCCAGCAGTTACTCGGCTGGGGGGACTGAAGCTTTCTTT.

V and J are TRBV5-1 and TRBJ2-3; 7 bases are a match to TRBD1. Trimming cost V 3 bases and J 0 bases; bases outside gene matches: 4. Per germline, CDR1 SGHRS and CDR2 YFSETQ. The CDR3 totals 15 residues. CDR3 bases: TGCGCCAGCAGCTCGCTAGGGGGCAGCACAGATACGCAGTATTTT. Translating it yields CASSSLGGSTDTQYF.

The chain uses TRBV6-2 or TRBV6-3 and TRBJ2-2; 7 nucleotides match TRBD2. This CDR3 is 17 amino acids long. The V gene's germline CDR1 is MNHEY and CDR2 SVGEGT. Germline trimming cut 2 bases from V and 7 bases from J; bases unmatched to any gene: 13. In DNA, the CDR3 is TGTGCCAGCAGTTACGGACGAGGGGACTACCGAGGCGGGGAGCTGTTTTTT. Amino acid sequence: CASSYGRGDYRGGELFF.

The rearrangement joins TRBV4-1 to TRBJ2-7; weak D call: TRBD2 (5 bases). The CDR3 covers 14 residues. The ends were cut back, 4 bases at V and 3 bases at J, with 13 bases in the middle. Germline V CDR1 and CDR2: MGHRA, YSYEKL. CDR3 in DNA: TGCGCCAGCAGCCGAGGAGGCAGCATCTACGAGCAGTACTTC. As protein: CASSRGGSIYEQYF.